Below are 30 T cell receptor beta chains sequenced from a single sample in a study of CD8+ T cells in alopecia areata. Isolated RNA was reverse transcribed into cDNA used as the sequencing template. Method: immunoSEQ multiplex PCR; TCRdb's copy keeps in-frame clones and lacks some. The repertoire holds around 190,000 clones, 50% to 60% seen once, with approximately 0.7% in the top ten. The treatment was: oral pan-JAK inhibitor, 5-10 mg twice daily. The input for sequencing was CD4+ T cells sorted from blood, taken at week 4, from a patient treated with tofacitinib. The receptors stem from a human donor with alopecia areata.

The CDR3 sequence: CAISDSLTRSSGANVLTF. The CDR3 DNA sequence: TGTGCCATCAGTGACTCCCTTACTCGGAGCTCTGGGGCCAACGTCCTGACTTTC. The rearrangement uses TRBV10-3 and TRBJ2-6, with D uncertain. Germline V gene sequence: CDR1 ENHRY, CDR2 SYGVKD. Trimming took off 3 bases at V and 0 bases at J, with 15 bases between the two ends. The CDR3 runs to 18 residues.

V gene TRBV7-8 combines with J gene TRBJ2-1, with 7 bases aligning to TRBD2. V dropped 6 bases and J dropped 4; count of bases not matched to a gene: 9. The V gene's germline CDR1 is SGHVS and CDR2 FQNEAQ. This CDR3 region has 15 residues. CDR3 residues: CASSPKRGVYNEQFF. In DNA form, the CDR3 reads TGTGCCAGCAGTCCGAAGCGGGGCGTTTACAATGAGCAGTTCTTC.

This chain joins TRBV7-2 and TRBJ2-2; D is ambiguous. The V and J ends lost 5 bases and 11 bases respectively, with 12 bases between them. Germline CDR1 SGHTA, CDR2 FQGNSA. The CDR3 spans 12 residues. The CDR3 DNA sequence: TGTGCCAGCAGCCGTGGGCGTGGAGAGCTGTTTTTT. Encoded protein: CASSRGRGELFF.

The V and J genes are TRBV5-1 and TRBJ1-4; possible D gene TRBD1, 5 bases. Trimming removed 3 bases at V and 0 bases at J, with 12 bases between. The V gene's germline CDR1 is SGHRS and CDR2 YFSETQ. The CDR3 loop spans 16 amino acids. CDR3 in DNA: TGCGCCAGCAGCTCTCGGGGCCCAGCAACTAATGAAAAACTGTTTTTT. Protein: CASSSRGPATNEKLFF.

V is TRBV19 and J is TRBJ2-1; no firm D call. Germline values: CDR1 LNHDA, CDR2 SQIVND (reference sequence). This CDR3 has 15 residues. V lost 7 bases, J lost 0 bases, and 13 bases lay in between. This CDR3 reads CASTVGDGSYNEQFF. The CDR3 nucleotides are TGTGCCAGTACTGTGGGCGATGGCTCCTACAATGAGCAGTTCTTC.

Only a few counts were recorded for this clone. This rearrangement joins TRBV5-1 to TRBJ1-1; the D is unclear. V was cut by 4 bases and J by 5 bases, with 15 bases left in between. The germline gives CDR1 SGHRS, CDR2 YFSETQ. The CDR3 consists of 14 residues. The CDR3 bases are TGCGCCAGCAGCCTCGGGTCGGGTCGGACTGAAGCTTTCTTT. Its protein is CASSLGSGRTEAFF.

The genes are TRBV29-1 and TRBJ2-5; D is ambiguous. In germline, CDR1 is SQVTM, CDR2 ANQGSEA. CDR3 length: 14 residues. V dropped 5 bases and J dropped 0 bases, with 13 bases sitting between them. DNA for the CDR3: TGCAGCGTTACCGGACGCTTGTACCAAGAGACCCAGTACTTC. Translation gives CSVTGRLYQETQYF.

Only a few counts were recorded for this clone. The J gene is TRBJ2-3, the V gene TRBV30, with TRBD2 matching 9 bases. The CDR3 has 15 residues. The germline V gene encodes CDR1 GTSNPN and CDR2 SVGIG (reference sequence). V was clipped by 2 bases and J by 0 bases; unmatched bases: 3. CDR3 residues: CAWSPLAGSTDTQYF. The CDR3 region has the DNA TGTGCCTGGAGTCCCCTAGCGGGAAGCACAGATACGCAGTATTTT. The whole variable domain, filled in from reference TRBV30 and TRBJ2-3, reads SQTIHQWPATLVQPVGSPLSLECTVEGTSNPNLYWYRQAAGRGLQLLFYSVGIGQISSEVPQNLSASRPQDRQFILSSKKLLLSDSGFYLCAWSPLAGSTDTQYFGPGTRLTVL.

The chain employs TRBV30 and TRBJ2-1; a possible D gene is TRBD2 (6 bases). Trimming removed 5 bases at V and 10 bases at J, with 18 bases between. Germline V gene sequence: CDR1 GTSNPN, CDR2 SVGIG (reference sequence). There are 13 residues in the CDR3. CDR3 DNA sequence: TGTGCCTGGGGTAGCGGAGTCCCTAGAGAGCAGTTCTTC. Translating it yields CAWGSGVPREQFF. The full variable domain, rest sourced from reference TRBV30 and TRBJ2-1, is SQTIHQWPATLVQPVGSPLSLECTVEGTSNPNLYWYRQAAGRGLQLLFYSVGIGQISSEVPQNLSASRPQDRQFILSSKKLLLSDSGFYLCAWGSGVPREQFFGPGTRLTVL.

The chain joins TRBV6-1 to TRBJ2-2; D is ambiguous. The germline gives CDR1 MNHNS, CDR2 SASEGT. The CDR3 loop spans 13 amino acids. The V end was cut by 8 bases, the J end by 7 bases, with 14 bases between. The CDR3 loop reads CASADRTDGELFF. The DNA for the CDR3 is TGTGCCAGCGCCGACCGTACCGACGGGGAGCTGTTTTTT.

The chain employs TRBV4-2 and TRBJ2-1; 10 bases map to TRBD2. The germline V gene encodes CDR1 LGHNA and CDR2 YNFKEQ. The CDR3 consists of 16 residues. V gave up 2 bases and J gave up 8 bases; unmatched junction bases: 9. The CDR3 here is CASSQLLAGTRDEQFF. The CDR3 nucleotides are TGTGCCAGCAGCCAACTACTAGCGGGAACTCGTGATGAGCAGTTCTTC.

The chain employs TRBV30 and TRBJ2-1; perhaps D is TRBD1 or TRBD2 (6 bases each). Deletions cut 5 bases from V and 0 bases from J, with 14 bases between. The CDR3 length is 15 residues. Germline V gene data show CDR1 as GTSNPN and CDR2 as SVGIG (reference sequence). CDR3 sequence: CAWRTVAASYNEQFF. CDR3 DNA: TGTGCCTGGCGGACAGTAGCGGCCTCCTACAATGAGCAGTTCTTC.

The J gene is TRBJ2-3, the V gene TRBV28; D gene unclear. This CDR3 contains 12 residues. Looked up from germline, CDR1 is MDHEN and CDR2 is SYDVKM. V dropped 5 bases and J dropped 4 bases, with 7 bases sitting between them. The DNA of the CDR3 is TGTGCCAGCAGTGAAGTGCCAGATACGCAGTATTTT. It specifies CASSEVPDTQYF.

As regards this clone: A junction boundary mismatches the germline segment, possibly from a read error. The identical CDR3 is also encoded by other nucleotide sequences in the sample. The rearrangement links TRBV5-1 to TRBJ2-5, with 9 bases matching TRBD1. This CDR3 has 15 amino acids. In germline, CDR1 is SGHRS, CDR2 YFSETQ. In DNA, the CDR3 is TGCGCCAGTAGCTACGGGGACAGGGAAATGGAGACCCAGTACTTC. Translated, it gives CASSYGDREMETQYF.

This chain links TRBV2 with TRBJ1-5; TRBD1 matches at 11 bases. The CDR3 runs 14 residues. Per the germline V gene, CDR1 is SNHLY and CDR2 is FYNNEI. V shed 6 bases, J shed 7 bases, and the junction held 5 bases outside the gene matches. The CDR3 loop is CASRGTGGLQPQHF. The CDR3 DNA reads TGTGCCAGCAGGGGGACAGGGGGATTGCAGCCCCAGCATTTT.

In nucleotides, the CDR3 is TGTGCCAGCAGTGGTTTCGGGGCTAGAAGCAATGAGCAGTTCTTC. Protein product: CASSGFGARSNEQFF. The chain joins TRBV25-1 to TRBJ2-1; tentatively, D is TRBD1 or TRBD2 (5 bases each). The ends were cut back, 4 bases at V and 6 bases at J, with 16 bases in the middle. CDR1 is MGHDK and CDR2 is SYGVNS in the germline V gene. The CDR3 spans 15 residues.

The V gene is TRBV19, the J gene TRBJ2-6; unclear D gene. Trimming removed 4 bases from V and 1 base from J, with 8 bases in between. CDR1 and CDR2 from the germline V gene are LNHDA and SQIVND (reference sequence). This CDR3 is built from 15 residues. The CDR3 nucleotides are TGTGCCAGTAGTACAGAGCCGTCTGGGGCCAACGTCCTGACTTTC. Its translation: CASSTEPSGANVLTF.

V usage is TRBV2 and J usage is TRBJ1-1; 7 bases match TRBD1. Germline V lookup: CDR1 SNHLY, CDR2 FYNNEI. The length of the CDR3 is 15 residues. V lost 5 bases and J lost 4; bases outside the gene matches: 10. CDR3 DNA: TGTGCCAGCAGTATTACTCGAGGGGGCGGCACTGAAGCTTTCTTT. It translates to CASSITRGGGTEAFF.

J is TRBJ2-5 and V is TRBV7-2, with D possibly called TRBD1 or TRBD2 (5 bases each). Deletions cut 3 bases from V and 2 bases from J, with 16 bases between. Germline assignment: CDR1 SGHTA and CDR2 FQGNSA. The CDR3 contains 16 residues. The CDR3 reads CASSFLPGTPQETQYF. The CDR3 nucleotides are TGTGCCAGCAGCTTTCTTCCCGGGACGCCACAAGAGACCCAGTACTTC.

This clone has just a few counts. The genes are TRBV10-3 and TRBJ1-3; D unresolved. Deletions cut 6 bases from V and 4 bases from J, with 13 bases between. This CDR3 is built from 14 residues. Germline V gives CDR1 ENHRY, CDR2 SYGVKD. This CDR3 is CAIREPGGGNTIYF. Written as DNA, the CDR3 is TGTGCCATCAGGGAACCGGGAGGCGGAAACACCATATATTTT.

The chain recombines TRBV7-9 with TRBJ2-7, with a tentative D call TRBD1 (5 bases). This CDR3 has 15 amino acids. V was pared by 0 bases and J by 1 base, with 10 bases between. The germline V gene has CDR1 SEHNR and CDR2 FQNEAQ (reference sequence). In nucleotides, the CDR3 is TGTGCCAGCAGCTTAGCTGGGGCGAGGTCCTACGAGCAGTACTTC. Amino acid sequence: CASSLAGARSYEQYF.

CDR3 DNA sequence: TGTGCCATCAGTGAAAGGAGAGCAGACACAGATACGCAGTATTTT. Residues: CAISERRADTDTQYF. The chain employs TRBV10-3 and TRBJ2-3; no clear D. This CDR3 contains 15 residues. Germline CDR1 ENHRY, CDR2 SYGVKD. Trimming took off 3 bases at V and 2 bases at J, with 12 bases between the two ends.

The chain combines TRBV5-1 with TRBJ1-1; D not certain. Germline CDR1 SGHRS, CDR2 YFSETQ. Trimming removed 5 bases from V and 1 base from J, with 6 bases in between. The CDR3 loop spans 12 amino acids. This CDR3 is CASSNTNTEAFF. Here the CDR3 DNA reads TGCGCCAGCAGTAACACGAACACTGAAGCTTTCTTT.

The chain uses TRBV5-6 and TRBJ2-2; D is undetermined. Germline-derived CDR1 and CDR2 are SGHDT and YYEEEE. V was trimmed by 4 bases and J by 8 bases, leaving 9 bases between them. This CDR3 is built from 12 residues. CDR3 DNA sequence: TGTGCCAGCAGCCAATTGGCGGGGGAGCTGTTTTTT. Amino acids: CASSQLAGELFF.

This CDR3 reads CALTPLGAKEQYF. CDR3 nucleotide sequence: TGTGCCCTGACGCCGCTAGGTGCGAAGGAGCAGTACTTC. The rearrangement links TRBV30 to TRBJ2-7; D not certain. The CDR3 totals 13 residues. Germline CDR1 is GTSNPN and CDR2 is SVGIG (reference sequence). Trimming stripped 8 bases from V and 7 bases from J, with 21 bases between.

The J gene is TRBJ2-5, the V gene TRBV5-1; 11 bases align to TRBD2. The CDR3 sequence is 15 residues long. Germline CDR1 and CDR2: SGHRS and YFSETQ. With 4 bases clipped from V and 3 bases from J, the junction kept 5 bases outside the gene matches. CDR3 DNA sequence: TGCGCCAGCAGCCGCGGACTAGCGGGCGAAGAGACCCAGTACTTC. It is translated as CASSRGLAGEETQYF.

The chain combines TRBV25-1 with TRBJ2-7; 10 bases line up with TRBD1. The CDR3 totals 15 residues. Germline lookup yields CDR1 MGHDK and CDR2 SYGVNS. V lost 3 bases and J lost 5; bases outside the gene matches: 7. CDR3 residues: CASSEAGTGEHEQYF. In nucleotides, the CDR3 is TGTGCCAGCAGTGAGGCCGGGACAGGGGAGCACGAGCAGTACTTC.

The CDR3 DNA is TGTGCCAGCACCATCCTGGGGTCTTATGGCTACACCTTC. Protein sequence: CASTILGSYGYTF. The V gene is TRBV2, the J gene TRBJ1-2; D not resolved. This CDR3 spans 13 amino acids. CDR1 is SNHLY, CDR2 FYNNEI, per germline. The germline V and J ends were trimmed by 7 bases and 5 bases, with 14 bases remaining between them.

The chain recombines TRBV4-3 with TRBJ2-3; TRBD1 is a possible D gene (7 bases). Trimming left V 4 bases short and J 2 bases short, with 16 bases between. CDR1 is LGHNA and CDR2 is YSLEER in the germline V gene. The CDR3 covers 16 residues. DNA of the CDR3: TGCGCCAGCAGCCCCGCAGCAGGGGGGATCACAGATACGCAGTATTTT. Its translation is CASSPAAGGITDTQYF.

This clone was counted a single time. The CDR3 spells CSVRGFSYNEQFF. In DNA form, the CDR3 reads TGCAGCGTACGGGGTTTTTCCTACAATGAGCAGTTCTTC. The chain recombines TRBV29-1 with TRBJ2-1; weak D call: TRBD2 (5 bases). V was cut by 6 bases and J by 1 base, with 10 bases left in between. The CDR3 runs to 13 residues. From germline, CDR1 is SQVTM and CDR2 ANQGSEA.